Below, 27 T cell receptor beta chains from the same sample are listed, as sequenced in a study of low-dose radiotherapy and immunotherapy resistance in tumors (dated 2022 in TCRdb). Interpreted using the paper, the time point label stands for: after trial treatment. Reading the label with the study, this specimen's treatment or condition is: LDRT plus nivolumab, ipilimumab, low-dose cyclophosphamide and aspirin (RACIN trial). Instrument on record: Illumina HiSeq 2500. To make first-strand cDNA, Superscript III was used along with a set of TRAV- and TRBV-specific primers so that both the TCRalpha and TCRbeta chains were covered. TCRs were amplified with Phusion for about 20 PCR cycles using a constant-region primer together with the adapter attached to the V primers. In TCRdb, the public reads were trimmed at Q25 with fastp and aligned with MiXCR, with productive beta chains retained. Rows merge per CDR3 protein into single entries with the most common DNA and genes. The sample records 85,000 to 95,000 distinct CDR3 sequences, less than 25% of which are singletons. The top ten constitute about 13% of the sample.

This material consisted of PBMCs, taken after low-dose radiotherapy plus immunotherapy. Source of these receptors: a female donor with ovarian cancer.

This chain links TRBV4-1 with TRBJ1-1; D is perhaps TRBD1 (5 bases). CDR1 is MGHRA and CDR2 is YSYEKL in the germline V gene. The CDR3 is 15 amino acids. Trimming removed 0 bases from V and 0 bases from J, with 8 bases in between. The CDR3 is CASSQEGAVNTEAFF. DNA for the CDR3: TGCGCCAGCAGCCAAGAAGGGGCAGTGAACACTGAAGCTTTCTTT.

This clonotype has a count of ten or more. The chain employs TRBV10-3 and TRBJ1-2, with D possibly matching TRBD1 (5 bases). This CDR3 region has 16 residues. V shed 3 bases and J shed 0 bases, with 14 bases lying between them. Germline-derived CDR1 and CDR2 are ENHRY and SYGVKD. CDR3: CAISDSAGQTNYGYTF. The DNA of the CDR3 is TGTGCCATCAGTGATTCGGCAGGGCAGACTAACTATGGCTACACCTTC.

This clonotype was seen many times. This chain links TRBV28 with TRBJ1-2; TRBD1 is a possible D gene (6 bases). Trimming cost V 4 bases and J 8 bases, with 8 bases left between them. Germline loops: CDR1 MDHEN, CDR2 SYDVKM. The CDR3 consists of 11 residues. The CDR3 spells CASSSRGGYTF. The CDR3 nucleotides read TGTGCCAGCAGTTCGAGGGGGGGCTACACCTTC.

This clonotype was picked up many times. The genes are TRBV19 and TRBJ2-1; TRBD2 agrees at 12 bases. Germline V gives CDR1 LNHDA, CDR2 SQIVND (reference sequence). V shed 5 bases and J 2 bases; nucleotides not matched to a gene: 4. The CDR3 runs to 16 residues. The CDR3 is CASSVGLAGTYNEQFF. The CDR3 DNA is TGTGCCAGTAGTGTGGGACTAGCGGGTACCTACAATGAGCAGTTCTTC. Full variable domain (outside the CDR3, taken from reference TRBV19 and TRBJ2-1): DGGITQSPKYLFRKEGQNVTLSCEQNLNHDAMYWYRQDPGQGLRLIYYSQIVNDFQKGDIAEGYSVSREKKESFPLTVTSAQKNPTAFYLCASSVGLAGTYNEQFFGPGTRLTVL.

A note on this clonotype: One end of the junction does not line up with germline, which may come from a read error. The chain is built from TRBV6-1 and TRBJ1-6, with 9 positions matching TRBD1. Looked up from germline, CDR1 is MNHNS and CDR2 is SASEGT. This CDR3 is built from 15 residues. CDR3 region: CAISPRDREGSPLHF. CDR3 DNA sequence: TGTGCCATCAGTCCACGGGACAGGGAGGGTTCACCCCTCCACTTT.

This clonotype was picked up a small number of times. Here the CDR3 DNA reads TGCGCCAGCAGCTGGGGGACTAGCGGGGGAGATACGCAGTATTTT. Translation: CASSWGTSGGDTQYF. The rearrangement uses TRBV5-1 and TRBJ2-3; 14 bases match TRBD2. CDR3 length: 15 residues. V was clipped by 3 bases and J by 5 bases; unmatched bases: 2. The V gene's germline CDR1 is SGHRS and CDR2 YFSETQ.

This clonotype was found many times. This chain joins TRBV24-1 and TRBJ2-3; D is unresolved. Germline CDR1 and CDR2: KGHDR and SFDVKD. V lost 1 base, J lost 0 bases, and 7 bases lay in between. CDR3 length equals 15 residues. CDR3 nucleotides: TGTGCCACCAGTGATTTAGGTGAGAGCACAGATACGCAGTATTTT. Its translation is CATSDLGESTDTQYF.

A note on this clonotype: Given a far larger clone just one base away, this is likely a sequencing read error. The chain joins TRBV11-2 to TRBJ1-5, with D unresolved. This CDR3 spans 15 amino acids. The V gene lost 7 bases and the J gene lost 4 bases, with 17 bases spanning the gap. Germline CDR1 SGHAT, CDR2 FQNNGV. The CDR3 DNA follows: TGTGCCAGCAATTTATCATCGCAGCCAAATCAGCCCCAGCATTTT. It specifies CASNLSSQPNQPQHF.

Concerning this clonotype itself: The DNA is left out, because the CDR3 cannot be placed on it with certainty; the CDR3 is given as TCRdb lists it. V and J are TRBV2 and TRBJ1-4; no check of the table's D call, TRBD1, against the DNA was made. Germline-derived CDR1 and CDR2 are SNHLY and FYNNEI. The CDR3 region is 14 residues in length, termini included. CDR3 region: CASRKGLGVKNCFF.

This clonotype came up many times. The chain recombines TRBV4-3 with TRBJ2-6; 7 positions agree with TRBD2. Looked up from germline, CDR1 is LGHNA and CDR2 is YSLEER. The CDR3 length is 18 residues. J was trimmed by 0 bases and V by 7 bases; bases with no gene match: 12. This CDR3 reads CASTRRGAGSSGANVLTF. In DNA, the CDR3 is TGCGCCAGCACCCGCCGGGGAGCGGGGAGCTCTGGGGCCAACGTCCTGACTTTC.

In its sample, this clonotype was seen many times. In DNA, the CDR3 is TGTGCCATCAGTGTGGGGGCCGTTAGCACAGATACGCAGTATTTT. It codes for CAISVGAVSTDTQYF. This chain uses TRBV10-3 with TRBJ2-3; D is possibly TRBD1 (6 bases). Germline V gene lookup returns CDR1 ENHRY and CDR2 SYGVKD. V was cut by 4 bases and J by 0 bases, with 11 bases left in between. The CDR3 length is 15 residues.

Details on this clonotype: Just one base apart from a much larger clone, this may be a read error. This rearrangement joins TRBV18 to TRBJ1-1, with unresolved D. Germline V CDR1 and CDR2: KGHSH, LQKENI. The CDR3 consists of 13 residues. In DNA form, the CDR3 reads TGTGTCAGCTCACCGAAGACGGATACTGAAGCTTTCTTT. It yields the protein CVSSPKTDTEAFF.

There are a few counts of this clonotype. Since a far larger clone is one base different, this is likely a read error. The chain couples TRBV6-2 or TRBV6-3 to TRBJ1-5; unclear D gene. The CDR3 length is 13 residues. The germline CDR1 and CDR2 sequences are MNHEY and SVGEGT. The CDR3 sequence is CASSVYSNQPQQF. The CDR3 region has the DNA TGTGCCAGCAGCGTATATAGCAATCAGCCCCAGCAGTTT.

This clonotype was found many times. The genes are TRBV18 and TRBJ2-3, with a weak D call TRBD2 (5 bases). Trimming removed 5 bases at V and 5 bases at J, with 14 bases between. The CDR3 length is 14 residues. CDR1 is KGHSH, CDR2 LQKENI, per germline. The CDR3 protein is CASSSASRGDTQYF. In DNA form, the CDR3 reads TGTGCCAGCTCAAGCGCCTCTCGGGGAGATACGCAGTATTTT.

This clonotype was detected ten times or more. J is TRBJ2-1 and V is TRBV5-4; D unresolved. Germline loops: CDR1 SGHNT, CDR2 YYREEE (reference sequence). Trimming took off 0 bases at V and 8 bases at J, with 15 bases between the two ends. This CDR3 contains 15 residues. The CDR3 spells CASSLEPASTYEQFF. CDR3 DNA sequence: TGTGCCAGCAGCTTGGAGCCAGCCAGTACGTATGAGCAGTTCTTC.

The chain employs TRBV19 and TRBJ2-1; 7 positions agree with TRBD2. The CDR3 is made up of 15 amino acids. V lost 4 bases to trimming and J lost 6 bases; unmatched junction nucleotides: 9. From germline, CDR1 is LNHDA and CDR2 SQIVND (reference sequence). CDR3 coding DNA: TGTGCCAGTAGTACCCTGGGCGGGGGTTCCAATGAGCAGTTCTTC. Translated: CASSTLGGGSNEQFF.

In its sample, this clonotype was seen many times. The genes are TRBV6-5 and TRBJ2-7; the match to TRBD2 covers 9 bases. Looked up from germline, CDR1 is MNHEY and CDR2 is SVGAGI. The length of the CDR3 is 19 residues. V was pared by 6 bases and J by 0 bases, with 18 bases of the junction left unmatched. CDR3 bases: TGTGCCAGCAGCCGCTTTGGACTAGCGACGGGGGGGAGCTCCTACGAGCAGTACTTC. Amino acids: CASSRFGLATGGSSYEQYF.

This chain joins TRBV6-1 and TRBJ2-1; 7 bases fit TRBD2. Germline values: CDR1 MNHNS, CDR2 SASEGT. CDR3 length: 17 residues. V gave up 7 bases and J gave up 0 bases; unmatched junction bases: 12. The CDR3 sequence is CASTPGRRGSSYNEQFF. The CDR3 nucleotides are TGTGCCAGCACGCCTGGGCGGCGGGGGAGCTCCTACAATGAGCAGTTCTTC.

This clonotype occurred many times. The V and J genes are TRBV27 and TRBJ1-2; possible D gene TRBD1, 5 bases. V was pared by 6 bases and J by 8 bases, with 16 bases between. Germline CDR1 and CDR2: MNHEY and SMNVEV (reference sequence). CDR3 length: 13 residues. CDR3 nucleotide sequence: TGTGCCAGCAGCTCGGACACCCTGGGAGGCTACACCTTC. The encoded protein is CASSSDTLGGYTF.

This clonotype was picked up many times. This sequence joins TRBV18 and TRBJ2-7, with 9 bases aligning to TRBD1. Germline lookup yields CDR1 KGHSH and CDR2 LQKENI. V dropped 2 bases and J dropped 5; count of bases not matched to a gene: 10. The CDR3 contains 16 residues. The CDR3 DNA follows: TGTGCCAGCTCACCAAGGTCGTCACAGGGGGCGAACGAGCAGTACTTC. Encoded protein: CASSPRSSQGANEQYF.

The chain uses TRBV7-9 and TRBJ2-7; tentative D call: TRBD2 (6 bases). V shed 3 bases and J shed 3 bases, with 12 bases lying between them. The CDR3 consists of 14 residues. CDR1 is SEHNR and CDR2 is FQNEAQ in the germline V gene (reference sequence). This chain's CDR3 is CASSLGLANYEQYF. CDR3 nucleotides: TGTGCCAGCAGCTTGGGACTGGCAAACTACGAGCAGTACTTC.

In this sample, this clonotype turned up many times. The chain combines TRBV5-1 with TRBJ2-1; 8 nucleotides agree with TRBD1. CDR3 length: 14 residues. V shed 4 bases and J 5 bases; nucleotides not matched to a gene: 5. Germline CDR1 SGHRS, CDR2 YFSETQ. In DNA form, the CDR3 reads TGCGCCAGCAGCGTCAGGGGGCTTAACAATGAGCAGTTCTTC. Translating gives CASSVRGLNNEQFF.

This clonotype has ten or more counts. The chain combines TRBV5-5 with TRBJ2-1, with D unresolved. The CDR3 spans 17 residues. Deletions cut 0 bases from V and 0 bases from J, with 13 bases between. The germline gives CDR1 SGHKS, CDR2 YYEKEE (reference sequence). The CDR3 sequence: CASSLVAGPRSYNEQFF. CDR3 nucleotide sequence: TGTGCCAGCAGCTTGGTGGCCGGACCCCGCTCCTACAATGAGCAGTTCTTC.

This clonotype was counted many times. The chain recombines TRBV18 with TRBJ1-1; perhaps TRBD1 as D (6 bases). The length of the CDR3 is 15 residues. The V gene's germline CDR1 is KGHSH and CDR2 LQKENI. V was trimmed by 1 base and J by 1 base, leaving 10 bases between them. The chain's CDR3 is CASSPRQVGNTEAFF. For the CDR3, the DNA is TGTGCCAGCTCACCACGACAGGTGGGGAACACTGAAGCTTTCTTT.

This clonotype was found many times. The rearrangement uses TRBV20-1 and TRBJ1-6; D might be TRBD1 (6 bases). The CDR3 is 16 residues long. V was shortened by 1 base and J by 7 bases, with 17 bases between the two germline ends. From germline, CDR1 is DFQATT and CDR2 SNEGSKA (reference sequence). CDR3 residues: CSARGRTAARNSPLHF. The CDR3 DNA reads TGCAGTGCTAGAGGGAGGACAGCCGCGCGGAATTCACCCCTCCACTTT.

Concerning this clonotype itself: One base separates it from a far larger clone, so it is likely a read error. V and J are TRBV13 and TRBJ2-3, with 9 bases aligning to TRBD2. The germline CDR1 and CDR2 sequences are PRHDT and FYEKMQ (reference sequence). V gave up 7 bases and J gave up 4 bases; unmatched junction bases: 6. CDR3 length equals 14 residues. DNA for the CDR3: TGTGCCAGCAAAACAGGGACTAGCTCAGATACGCAGTATTTT. Its translation: CASKTGTSSDTQYF. Full variable domain (rest looked up from reference TRBV13 and TRBJ2-3): AAGVIQSPRHLIKEKRETATLKCYPIPRHDTVYWYQQGPGQDPQFLISFYEKMQSDKGSIPDRFSAQQFSDYHSELNMSSLELGDSALYFCASKTGTSSDTQYFGPGTRLTVL.

This clonotype has ten or more counts. The chain combines TRBV5-1 with TRBJ1-2; D call uncertain. V was cut by 1 base and J by 2 bases, with 6 bases left in between. Germline CDR1 SGHRS, CDR2 YFSETQ. The CDR3 consists of 13 residues. The CDR3 loop is CASSLTENYGYTF. The CDR3 nucleotides are TGCGCCAGCAGCTTGACAGAGAACTATGGCTACACCTTC.